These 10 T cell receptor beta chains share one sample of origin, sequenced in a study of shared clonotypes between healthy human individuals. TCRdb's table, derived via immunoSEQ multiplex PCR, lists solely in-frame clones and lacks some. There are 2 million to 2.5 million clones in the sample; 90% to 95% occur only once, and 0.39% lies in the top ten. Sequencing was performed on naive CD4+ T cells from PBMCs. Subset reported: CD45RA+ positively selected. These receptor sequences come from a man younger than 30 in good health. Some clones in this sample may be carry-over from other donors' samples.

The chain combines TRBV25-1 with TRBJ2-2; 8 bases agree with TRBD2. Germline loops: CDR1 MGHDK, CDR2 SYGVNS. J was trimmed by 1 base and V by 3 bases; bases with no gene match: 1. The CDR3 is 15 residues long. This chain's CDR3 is CASSDTSGNTGELFF. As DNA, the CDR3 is TGTGCCAGCAGTGACACTAGCGGGAACACCGGGGAGCTGTTTTTT.

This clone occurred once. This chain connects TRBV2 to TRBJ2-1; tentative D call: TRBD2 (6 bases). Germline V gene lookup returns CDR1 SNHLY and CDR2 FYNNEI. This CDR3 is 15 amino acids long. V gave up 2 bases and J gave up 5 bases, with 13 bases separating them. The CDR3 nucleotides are TGTGCCAGCAGTGAACAGCCTAGCGAGAACAATGAGCAGTTCTTC. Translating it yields CASSEQPSENNEQFF. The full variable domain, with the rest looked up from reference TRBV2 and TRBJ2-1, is EPEVTQTPSHQVTQMGQEVILRCVPISNHLYFYWYRQILGQKVEFLVSFYNNEISEKSEIFDDQFSVERPDGSNFTLKIRSTKLEDSAMYFCASSEQPSENNEQFFGPGTRLTVL.

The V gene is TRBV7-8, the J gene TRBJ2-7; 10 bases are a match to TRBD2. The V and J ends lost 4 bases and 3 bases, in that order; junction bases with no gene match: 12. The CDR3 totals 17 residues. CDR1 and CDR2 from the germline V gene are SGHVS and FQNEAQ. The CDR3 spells CASSSNIGTSAYYEQYF. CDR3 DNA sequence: TGTGCCAGCAGCTCAAACATAGGGACTAGCGCTTACTACGAGCAGTACTTC.

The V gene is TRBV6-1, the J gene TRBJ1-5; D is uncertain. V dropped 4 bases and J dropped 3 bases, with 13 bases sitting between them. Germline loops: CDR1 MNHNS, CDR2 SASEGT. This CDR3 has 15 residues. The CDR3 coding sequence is TGTGCCAGCAGTGGGTCTGGGTCCCCCAATCAGCCCCAGCATTTT. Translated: CASSGSGSPNQPQHF.

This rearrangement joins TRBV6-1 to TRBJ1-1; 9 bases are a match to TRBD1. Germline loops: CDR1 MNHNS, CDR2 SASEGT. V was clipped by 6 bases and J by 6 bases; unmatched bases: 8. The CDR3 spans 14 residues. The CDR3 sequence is CASRAKDRGPEAFF. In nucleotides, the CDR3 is TGTGCCAGCAGAGCGAAGGACAGGGGACCTGAAGCTTTCTTT.

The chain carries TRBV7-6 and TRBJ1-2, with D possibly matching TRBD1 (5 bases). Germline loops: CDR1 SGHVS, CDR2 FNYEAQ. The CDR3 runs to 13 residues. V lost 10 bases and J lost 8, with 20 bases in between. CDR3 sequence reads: CAIQQGQGRGYTF. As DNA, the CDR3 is TGTGCCATTCAGCAGGGCCAGGGAAGGGGCTACACCTTC.

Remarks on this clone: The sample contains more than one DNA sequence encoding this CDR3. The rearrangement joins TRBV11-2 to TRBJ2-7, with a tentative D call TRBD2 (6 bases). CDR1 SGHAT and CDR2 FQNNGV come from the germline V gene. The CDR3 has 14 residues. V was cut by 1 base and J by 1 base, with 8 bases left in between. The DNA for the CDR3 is TGTGCCAGCAGCTTAGTCGCGGGATCCTACGAGCAGTACTTC. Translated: CASSLVAGSYEQYF.

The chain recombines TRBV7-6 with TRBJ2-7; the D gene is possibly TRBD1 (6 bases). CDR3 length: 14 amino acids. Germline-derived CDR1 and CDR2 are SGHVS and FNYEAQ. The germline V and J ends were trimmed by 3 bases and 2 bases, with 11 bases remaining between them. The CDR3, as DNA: TGTGCCAGCAGCTTCGGGACAAGTACCTACGAGCAGTACTTC. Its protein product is CASSFGTSTYEQYF.

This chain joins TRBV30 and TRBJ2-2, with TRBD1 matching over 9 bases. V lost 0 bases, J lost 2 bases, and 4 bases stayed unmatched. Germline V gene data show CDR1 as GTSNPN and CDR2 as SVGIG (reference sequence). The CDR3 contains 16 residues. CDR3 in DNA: TGTGCCTGGAGTGTAAGGGGACAGGGCAACACCGGGGAGCTGTTTTTT. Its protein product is CAWSVRGQGNTGELFF.

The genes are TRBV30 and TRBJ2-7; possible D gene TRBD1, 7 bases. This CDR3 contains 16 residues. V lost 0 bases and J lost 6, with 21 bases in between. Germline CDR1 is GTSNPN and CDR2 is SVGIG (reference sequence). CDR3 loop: CAWSVFGAQGGGEQYF. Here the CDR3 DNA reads TGTGCCTGGAGTGTTTTTGGGGCCCAGGGGGGTGGCGAGCAGTACTTC.